This T cell receptor (beta chain) stems from a study of CD8+ T cells in alopecia areata. The V gene lost 6 bases and the J gene lost 6 bases, with 17 bases spanning the gap. This CDR3 has 14 amino acids. The germline V gene encodes CDR1 ENHRY and CDR2 SYGVKD. The sample's treatment: oral pan-JAK inhibitor, 5-10 mg twice daily. Extracted RNA was reverse transcribed into cDNA, the sequencing template. Some clones are missing from TCRdb's copy, which holds only in-frame ones; the method was immunoSEQ multiplex PCR. The table shows about 200,000 clones, with roughly 70% occurring only once. Overall study results and limits: Administration of tofacitinib significantly diminished scalp clonality and expanded CD8+ clones within the top 100.

With respect to this clone: Its target is unknown.

The receptor was isolated from a human donor with alopecia areata. V is TRBV10-3 and J is TRBJ1-2; possibly TRBD1 for D (6 bases). The sample consisted of CD4+ T cells sorted from blood, taken between weeks 49 and 50, from a patient treated with tofacitinib. The CDR3 loop is CAISPLRDNNGYTF. The DNA of the CDR3 is TGTGCCATCAGCCCCCTCCGGGACAACAATGGCTACACCTTC.